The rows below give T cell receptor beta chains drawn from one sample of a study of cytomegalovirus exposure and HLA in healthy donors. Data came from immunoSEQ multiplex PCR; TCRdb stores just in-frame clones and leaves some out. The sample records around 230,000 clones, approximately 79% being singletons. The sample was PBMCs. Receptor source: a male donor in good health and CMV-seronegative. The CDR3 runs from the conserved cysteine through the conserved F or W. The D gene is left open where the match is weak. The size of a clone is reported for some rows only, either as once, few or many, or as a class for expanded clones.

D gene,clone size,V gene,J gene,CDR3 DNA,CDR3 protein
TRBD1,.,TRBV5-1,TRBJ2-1,TGCGCCAGCAGCCGGACAGGGGATTTTAGTGAGCAGTTCTTC,CASSRTGDFSEQFF
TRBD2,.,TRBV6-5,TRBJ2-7,TGTGCCACCCGAGCCCTACGGGAGGTTGCAGACGAGCAGTACTTC,CATRALREVADEQYF
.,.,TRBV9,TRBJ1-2,TGTGCCAGCAGCGTAGGAGGGTCAACCTATGGCTACACCTTC,CASSVGGSTYGYTF
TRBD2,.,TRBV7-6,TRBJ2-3,TGTGCCAGTTCCCCTCTAGCGGGAGGAGACACAGATACGCAGTATTTT,CASSPLAGGDTDTQYF
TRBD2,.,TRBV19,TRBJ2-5,TGTGCCAGTAGTCTCTCACTAGCGGGAGGCCAAGAGACCCAGTACTTC,CASSLSLAGGQETQYF
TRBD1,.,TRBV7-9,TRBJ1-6,TGTGCCAGCAGCTTACAGGGGGATAATTCACCCCTCCACTTT,CASSLQGDNSPLHF
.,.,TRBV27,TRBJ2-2,TGTGCCAGCTTAGAAAGCACCGGGGAGCTGTTTTTT,CASLESTGELFF
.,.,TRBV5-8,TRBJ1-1,TGTGCCAGCAGCTTGGACAGGAACACTGAAGCTTTCTTT,CASSLDRNTEAFF
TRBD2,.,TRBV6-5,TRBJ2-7,TGTGCCAGCAGTTACGACGGGAGGAACTCCTACGAGCAGTACTTC,CASSYDGRNSYEQYF
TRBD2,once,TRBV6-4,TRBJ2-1,TGTGCCAGCCGACTAGCGGGTGGCTACAATGAGCAGTTCTTC,CASRLAGGYNEQFF
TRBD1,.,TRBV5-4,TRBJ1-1,TGTGCCAGCAGCCCGCGACAGGGGAACACTGAAGCTTTCTTT,CASSPRQGNTEAFF
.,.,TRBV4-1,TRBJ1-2,TGCGCCAGCAGGCAAGCCAAGGGGGGAGGGAGCTATGGCTACACCTTC,CASRQAKGGGSYGYTF
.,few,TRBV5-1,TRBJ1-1,TGCGCCAGCAGCCAGGATGCGGGTATCAGAATGAACACTGAAGCTTTCTTT,CASSQDAGIRMNTEAFF
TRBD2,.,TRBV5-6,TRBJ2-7,TGTGCCAGCAGTCCATCGGCCCCGACTAGCGGGAAGGTCTCCGAGCAGTACTTC,CASSPSAPTSGKVSEQYF
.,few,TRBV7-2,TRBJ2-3,TGTGCCAGCAGCTTAGTTGCGACTAGAGATACGCAGTATTTT,CASSLVATRDTQYF
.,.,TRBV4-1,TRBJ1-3,TGCGCCAGCAGCCAAGCTCAGGGTTCGCGCACCATATATTTT,CASSQAQGSRTIYF
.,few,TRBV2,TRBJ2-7,TGTGCCAGCAGTTTTGACAGATTCTACGAGCAGTACTTC,CASSFDRFYEQYF
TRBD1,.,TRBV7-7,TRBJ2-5,TGTGCTAGCAGCTTAGTGCAGGGGGTGGAGACCCAGTACTTC,CASSLVQGVETQYF
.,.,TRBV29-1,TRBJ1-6,TGCAGGCTTGGTAGCTCCTATAATTCACCCCTCCACTTT,CRLGSSYNSPLHF
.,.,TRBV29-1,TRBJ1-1,TGCAGCGTTGCATACATCGTAGGAGAAACTGAAGCTTTCTTT,CSVAYIVGETEAFF
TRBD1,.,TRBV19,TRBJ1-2,TGTGCCAGTAGTATGGGACAGGGCAACTATGGCTACACCTTC,CASSMGQGNYGYTF
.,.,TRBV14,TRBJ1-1,TGTGCCAGCAGCCCCCTATTGGGGGGGAGGTCGGACACTGAAGCTTTCTTT,CASSPLLGGRSDTEAFF
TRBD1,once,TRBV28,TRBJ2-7,TGTGCCAGCCGTGGGACAGGGGACACCTACGAGCAGTACTTC,CASRGTGDTYEQYF
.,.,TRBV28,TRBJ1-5,TGTGCCAGCAGCCCCCCGGGAGGGAGGGTGAATCAACCCCAGCATTTT,CASSPPGGRVNQPQHF
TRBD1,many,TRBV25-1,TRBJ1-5,TGTGCCAGCAGTGAATCGGCAGGGGGCGATTATAGCAATCAGCCCCAGCATTTT,CASSESAGGDYSNQPQHF
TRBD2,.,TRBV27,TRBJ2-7,TGTGCCAGCAGTTTGGGGACTAGCGGGAGATACGAGCAGTACTTC,CASSLGTSGRYEQYF
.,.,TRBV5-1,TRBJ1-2,TGCGCCAGCAGCTTGGCTAGTGGAGGGGATGGCTACACCTTC,CASSLASGGDGYTF
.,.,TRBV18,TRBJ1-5,TGTGCCAGCTCACCTACCGGCGCAGGGAGCAATCAGCCCCAGCATTTT,CASSPTGAGSNQPQHF
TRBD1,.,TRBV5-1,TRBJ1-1,TGCGCCAGCAGCTTGATTGGGACAGTGAACACTGAAGCTTTCTTT,CASSLIGTVNTEAFF
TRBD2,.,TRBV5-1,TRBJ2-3,TGCGCCAGCAGCTTGCAACTAGCGGCGCATGGCGTTACGCAGTATTTT,CASSLQLAAHGVTQYF
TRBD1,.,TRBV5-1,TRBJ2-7,TGCGCCAGCAGCCGCGGGACAGGGGGGACCCCCTACGAGCAGTACTTC,CASSRGTGGTPYEQYF
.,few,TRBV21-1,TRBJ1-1,TGTGCCAGCAGCCTAGGGGACAGGGGTCTCACTGAAGCTTTCTTT,CASSLGDRGLTEAFF
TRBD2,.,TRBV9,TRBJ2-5,TGTGCCAGCAGCGTAGTTCAGGGAGGGCAAGAGACCCAGTACTTC,CASSVVQGGQETQYF
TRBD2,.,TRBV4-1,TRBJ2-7,TGCGCCAGCAGCCACGGGACTAGCGGGAGGGTTAGAAAGTTC,CASSHGTSGRVRKF
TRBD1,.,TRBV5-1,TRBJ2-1,TGCGCCAGCAGCTTGGGCCAGGGGGCCGCCAATGAGCAGTTCTTC,CASSLGQGAANEQFF
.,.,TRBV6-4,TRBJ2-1,TGTGCCAGCAGTGACTCGAGTGGGTCGGGTTTCAATGAGCAGTTCTTC,CASSDSSGSGFNEQFF
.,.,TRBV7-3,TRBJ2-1,TGTGCCAGCAGCTCCCTAAGGGGGGAGCAGTTCTTC,CASSSLRGEQFF
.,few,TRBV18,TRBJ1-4,TGTGCCAGCTCACCGATGACAGCAACTAATGAAAAACTGTTTTTT,CASSPMTATNEKLFF
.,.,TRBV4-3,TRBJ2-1,TGCGCCAGCAGCCAAGGCGGGACAGCGTACAATGAGCAGTTCTTC,CASSQGGTAYNEQFF
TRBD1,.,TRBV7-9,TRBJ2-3,TGTGCCAGCAGCTTAGTTGACAGGGGCACAGATACGCAGTATTTT,CASSLVDRGTDTQYF
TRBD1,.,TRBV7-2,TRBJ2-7,TGTGCCAGCAGCTTAGATCTGGGACAGATCTACGAGCAGTACTTC,CASSLDLGQIYEQYF
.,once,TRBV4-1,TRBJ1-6,TGCGCCAGCAGCCAAGCCCGGGGGGGAGAGTCACCCCTCCACTTT,CASSQARGGESPLHF
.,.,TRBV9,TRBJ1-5,TGTGCCAGCAGCGTAGAAGACGGGAATCAGCCCCAGCATTTT,CASSVEDGNQPQHF